The subject of this entry is one TCR beta chain. Its antigen is currently unknown. The CDR3 contains 14 residues. V was cut by 6 bases and J by 4 bases, with 15 bases left in between. Germline V CDR1 and CDR2: ENHRY, SYGVKD. The second PCR ran roughly 6 to 11 cycles with a sample-barcoded 5' primer and J-beta primers. All samples gave at least 2.5 million CDR3-containing paired-end reads. TCRdb re-called the 5' RACE reads through MiXCR, storing one row per CDR3 protein. The data contain about 830,000 distinct CDR3 sequences, approximately 59% of them singletons. Ranging in age from roughly 6 to 95, the donors were healthy Caucasian individuals from Russia. The sample comes from a study of blood T cells in healthy people across ages. General study points: Estimates drawn from one million T cells were deemed to understate diversity. Diversity of TCR beta per million T cells declined in a roughly linear way with age.

The V call is TRBV10-3, the J call TRBJ1-2; D possibly corresponds to TRBD1 (5 bases). Sequencing input: blood. The TCR originated in a man younger than 40 in good health. CDR3 sequence: CAISGYEGPYGYTF. CDR3 nucleotide sequence: TGTGCCATCAGCGGTTACGAGGGACCCTATGGCTACACCTTC.